This entry lists 7 T cell receptor beta chains sequenced from one sample in a study of T cells in Graves' hyperthyroidism and ophthalmopathy. It was RNA transcripts that yielded the amplified TCR beta CDR3 regions. The HTBI primer set was used in a first-round RT-PCR of the TCR CDR3. A single record per CDR3 protein comes from TCRdb applying MiXCR to the multiplex PCR reads. The sample records about 840,000 distinct CDR3 sequences, around 38% being singletons. Sequencing input: blood. All receptors derive from a man aged 18 to 29 with Graves' hyperthyroidism.

This sequence joins TRBV6-5 and TRBJ2-6; D is possibly TRBD2 (5 bases). CDR1 and CDR2 from the germline V gene are MNHEY and SVGAGI. This CDR3 spans 18 amino acids. The V end was cut by 0 bases, the J end by 1 base, with 13 bases between. This chain's CDR3 is CASSYSPPWTSGANVLTF. Here the CDR3 DNA reads TGTGCCAGCAGTTACTCACCTCCTTGGACTTCTGGGGCCAACGTCCTGACTTTC.

To note about this clonotype: Given a much more abundant clone one base away, this may be a read error. The genes are TRBV11-1 and TRBJ1-1; D is unresolved. CDR1 and CDR2 from the germline V gene are SGHAT and FQDESV (reference sequence). The CDR3 loop spans 15 amino acids. The CDR3 here is CASSASGSLNTEVFF. As DNA, the CDR3 is TGTGCCAGCAGCGCGTCGGGATCCCTAAACACTGAAGTTTTCTTT.

The chain has TRBV20-1 and TRBJ1-6; 9 nucleotides align to TRBD1. The germline V gene encodes CDR1 DFQATT and CDR2 SNEGSKA (reference sequence). V lost 8 bases, J lost 13 bases, and 9 bases stayed unmatched. This CDR3 has 12 amino acids. The CDR3 protein is CSIGTGFKPLHF. CDR3 nucleotides: TGCAGTATAGGGACAGGGTTCAAGCCCCTCCACTTT.

The gene calls are TRBV5-5 and TRBJ1-3, with D unresolved. Trimming shortened V by 7 bases and J by 0 bases, and 14 bases separated the two germline ends. Germline V gene sequence: CDR1 SGHKS, CDR2 YYEKEE (reference sequence). The CDR3 length is 15 residues. CDR3 region: CASGSTPDSGNTIYF. The CDR3 region has the DNA TGTGCCAGCGGCTCCACCCCCGACTCTGGAAACACCATATATTTT.

On this clonotype itself: Germline is not matched at one junction end, which may reflect a read error. The chain uses TRBV10-3 and TRBJ1-1; D uncertain. The CDR3 sequence is 15 residues long. Germline CDR1 is ENHRY and CDR2 is SYGVKD. CDR3 nucleotide sequence: TGTGCCAGCAGTTACGGTCGGGCCATGAACACTGAAGCTTTCTTT. Amino acids: CASSYGRAMNTEAFF.

This rearrangement joins TRBV7-9 to TRBJ2-7, with D perhaps given as TRBD1 or TRBD2 (5 bases each). The CDR3 is made up of 15 amino acids. CDR1 SEHNR and CDR2 FQNEAQ come from the germline V gene (reference sequence). Trimming removed 1 base at V and 1 base at J, with 11 bases between. The CDR3 loop reads CASSLVGRLSYEQYF. The CDR3, as DNA: TGTGCCAGCAGCTTAGTGGGACGGCTGTCCTACGAGCAGTACTTC.

This clonotype was recorded many times. The chain couples TRBV25-1 to TRBJ1-3; D is ambiguous. Trimming removed 4 bases at V and 0 bases at J, with 7 bases between. CDR3 length equals 14 residues. Per the germline V gene, CDR1 is MGHDK and CDR2 is SYGVNS. CDR3 loop: CASSGRISGNTIYF. In nucleotides, the CDR3 is TGTGCCAGCAGTGGGCGAATCTCTGGAAACACCATATATTTT.